This entry concerns a single TCR beta chain. These data are taken from a study of T cell repertoires in cytomegalovirus infection. Each CDR3 protein gets one entry after TCRdb re-called the reads with MiXCR. The profile covers fewer than 350,000 distinct CDR3 sequences, with more than 8% appearing a single time and 3.5% to 4.5% taken by the ten largest. This CDR3 comprises 14 residues. Trimming at V came to 1 base and at J to 8 bases, leaving 3 bases not matched to a gene. Germline CDR1 is SGDLS and CDR2 is YYNGEE. The specimen sequenced was PBMCs. This clonotype was obtained from a human donor in good health (CMV status not recorded). Some clones in this sample may be carry-over from other donors' samples. This chain uses TRBV9 with TRBJ1-6, with 7 bases matching TRBD1. The DNA for the CDR3 is TGTGCCAGCAGCGTAACAGGGGAATATTCACCCCTCCACTTT. Translation: CASSVTGEYSPLHF.